This TCR beta chain was documented in a study of molecular identifiers for immune sequencing clone quantification. Overall study context: Replicates split RNA from roughly 18,000 or 92,000 naive CD8 cells five ways, and the researchers sequenced four portions. Study-level findings and limits: One million naive cells reportedly did not prevent detection of spiked Jurkat TCR RNA from one cell.

There are 17 residues in the CDR3. Germline CDR1 reads MNHEY; CDR2 reads SVGEGT. Each CDR3 protein is one row after TCRdb ran MiXCR on the PCR reads. The table has over 600,000 distinct CDR3 sequences, approximately 20% seen once. Note on this clonotype: Its antigen is undetermined. This may come from a read error, since a much larger clone is one base off.

This chain uses TRBV6-2 or TRBV6-3 with TRBJ2-3; TRBD2 agrees at 14 bases. This receptor was obtained from a human donor in good health. Some libraries in this study had Jurkat cell RNA spiked in. Sequencing used naive CD8+ T cells from blood, with Jurkat cell RNA spiked in. The sample's subset: FACS-sorted CD8+CD4-CCR7+CD45RA+ naive T cells. The CDR3 protein is CAGSSRTSGRPTDTQYF. The CDR3 DNA follows: TGTGCCGGCAGTTCCAGGACTAGCGGGAGGCCCACAGATACGCAGTATTTT.